The rows below give T cell receptor beta chains drawn from one sample of a study of shared clonotypes between healthy human individuals. The method was immunoSEQ multiplex PCR; TCRdb's version includes in-frame clones alone and lacks a portion of them. The sample shows nearly 750,000 clones, around 77% of them seen only once. The sequenced sample consisted of memory CD4+ T cells sorted from blood. The source of these receptors is a woman in her 30s in good health. The CDR3 runs from the conserved cysteine through the conserved F or W. The D gene is left open where the match is weak. Where a row states a size, it is once, few, many or the class of an expanded clone; other rows omit it.

NA,TRBJ2-3,TRBV5-1,TRBD2,TGCGCCAGCAGCGCCTCTGGACTAGCCGGGGCAGATACGCAGTATTTT,CASSASGLAGADTQYF
few,TRBJ1-2,TRBV4-2,NA,TGTGCCAGCAGCCAAGATCGGTATGGCTACACCTTC,CASSQDRYGYTF
NA,TRBJ1-2,TRBV6-5,NA,TGTGCCAGCAGTTACGGCAGGGACAACTATGGCTACACCTTC,CASSYGRDNYGYTF
NA,TRBJ1-2,TRBV5-4,TRBD1,TGTGCCAGCAGCTGGGACAGTGGAAACTATGGCTACACCTTC,CASSWDSGNYGYTF
NA,TRBJ2-7,TRBV7-2,NA,TGTGCCAGCAGCTTAGGTGGCAGGGTGGACGAGCAGTACTTC,CASSLGGRVDEQYF
NA,TRBJ2-3,TRBV18,TRBD2,TGTGCCAGCTCACCTTATGGGGAGGGCAGAGCAGATACGCAGTATTTT,CASSPYGEGRADTQYF
NA,TRBJ1-1,TRBV19,NA,TGTGCCAGTAGCTCACCCGGGGCCCCGGGAGGGACTGAAGCTTTCTTT,CASSSPGAPGGTEAFF
NA,TRBJ2-7,TRBV5-1,NA,TGCGCCAGCAGTTTAGGCGGAACCTCCTACGAGCAGTACTTC,CASSLGGTSYEQYF
NA,TRBJ2-1,TRBV27,TRBD2,TGTGCCAGCAGTTTATTAACGGGAGGATCCTACAATGAGCAGTTCTTC,CASSLLTGGSYNEQFF
NA,TRBJ2-1,TRBV5-4,TRBD2,TGTGCCAGCAGCCGGACTAGCGGGAGCCCCTTTTACAATGAGCAGTTCTTC,CASSRTSGSPFYNEQFF
once,TRBJ2-2,TRBV6-5,TRBD2,TGTGCCAGCAGTTCCGGACTAGCGGGAGCCGGGGAGCTGTTTTTT,CASSSGLAGAGELFF
NA,TRBJ1-2,TRBV18,NA,TGTGCCAGCTCACCAGTGCGGGGGAGGGAGTATGGCTACACCTTC,CASSPVRGREYGYTF
many,TRBJ1-1,TRBV28,NA,TGTGCCAGCAGTTTAGGTAGGAACACTGAAGCTTTCTTT,CASSLGRNTEAFF
NA,TRBJ1-3,TRBV28,NA,TGTGCCAGCGGTTCAAACACCATATATTTT,CASGSNTIYF
NA,TRBJ1-1,TRBV6-5,NA,TGTGCCAGCAGTTACTCCGTCAGGGTCGGGACTGAAGCTTTCTTT,CASSYSVRVGTEAFF
NA,TRBJ1-2,TRBV28,NA,TGTGCCAGCAGGCGCCCCATAGAAGGCTACACCTTC,CASRRPIEGYTF
NA,TRBJ1-1,TRBV4-2,TRBD1,TGTGCCAGCAGCCAAGATCTATACTCGCCGGGACAGGGTAACACTGAAGCTTTCTTT,CASSQDLYSPGQGNTEAFF
once,TRBJ1-2,TRBV29-1,NA,TGCAGCGTTTCTTTAGCGGCCGCTAACTATGGCTACACCTTC,CSVSLAAANYGYTF
NA,TRBJ1-6,TRBV6-5,NA,TGTGCCAGCAGTGCACAGTTTTCACCCCTCCACTTT,CASSAQFSPLHF
NA,TRBJ1-1,TRBV21-1,NA,TGTGCCAGCAGCGGAGTTAGGACACGAAACGCTGAAGCTTTCTTT,CASSGVRTRNAEAFF
NA,TRBJ2-1,TRBV29-1,NA,TGCAGCGTTACCAGGACAGCGAGCTCCTACAATGAGCAGTTCTTC,CSVTRTASSYNEQFF
once,TRBJ1-4,TRBV5-1,NA,TGCGCCAGCAGCATTCGGGGGTCAACTAATGAAAAACTGTTTTTT,CASSIRGSTNEKLFF
NA,TRBJ1-2,TRBV18,TRBD1,TGTGCCAGCTCACTGGGACAGGGGGCAAGTGGCTACACCTTC,CASSLGQGASGYTF
NA,TRBJ1-5,TRBV19,TRBD1,TGTGCCAGTAGTATAGGGGACAGATTCCAGCCCCAGCATTTT,CASSIGDRFQPQHF
NA,TRBJ1-6,TRBV28,NA,TGTGCCAGCAGTTTAGAGAGGAGGCTTTCACCCCTCCACTTT,CASSLERRLSPLHF
NA,TRBJ1-2,TRBV5-4,NA,TGTGCCAGCAGCTCTGCCGCAGCCATCTATGGCTACACCTTC,CASSSAAAIYGYTF
once,TRBJ1-5,TRBV7-2,NA,TGTGCCAGCAAGGGAGAGGGGAGTGGGGGTCAGCCCCAGCATTTT,CASKGEGSGGQPQHF
NA,TRBJ1-2,TRBV4-3,TRBD1,TGCGCCAGCAGCCAGGGACAGATCTACACCTTC,CASSQGQIYTF
NA,TRBJ1-1,TRBV27,NA,TGTGCCAGCAGCCACGGACAGTATTTGAACACTGAAGCTTTCTTT,CASSHGQYLNTEAFF
NA,TRBJ2-5,TRBV18,NA,TGTGCCAGCTCACCAGGAGGGCAAGAGACCCAGTACTTC,CASSPGGQETQYF
NA,TRBJ2-7,TRBV7-2,NA,TGTGCCAGCAGCTTAGCCGGACAGAATCCCTACGAGCAGTACTTC,CASSLAGQNPYEQYF
few,TRBJ2-7,TRBV6-1,NA,TGTGCCAGCAGCGGCAAAGGGGGCTACGAGCAGTACTTC,CASSGKGGYEQYF
NA,TRBJ2-4,TRBV28,NA,TGTGCCAGCAGTTCGGGGAGGTTAAACATTCAGTACTTC,CASSSGRLNIQYF
few,TRBJ1-2,TRBV28,NA,TGTGCCAGCAGTTTTGAGGGAAAGATTAACTATGGCTACACCTTC,CASSFEGKINYGYTF
once,TRBJ2-2,TRBV18,NA,TGTGCCAGCTCTCCTCGGGGGTCGAACACCGGGGAGCTGTTTTTT,CASSPRGSNTGELFF
few,TRBJ1-4,TRBV7-9,TRBD1,TGTGCCAGCATCGCGGGACAGTTGAATGAAAAACTGTTTTTT,CASIAGQLNEKLFF
few,TRBJ2-1,TRBV5-1,TRBD2,TGCGCCAGCAGCGAGTTCAGCGGGATCGGGGACAATGAGCAGTTCTTC,CASSEFSGIGDNEQFF
many,TRBJ1-4,TRBV9,NA,TGTGCCAGCAGCAAGGGGGTCGGATCAACTAATGAAAAACTGTTTTTT,CASSKGVGSTNEKLFF
NA,TRBJ2-1,TRBV19,TRBD2,TGTGCCAGTAGTATCAGGCGGTTGACTAGCGGGAGTCGGAATGAGCAGTTCTTC,CASSIRRLTSGSRNEQFF
few,TRBJ1-2,TRBV6-6,TRBD1,TGTGCCAGCAGTCCGGACAGGGGGCCCTATGGCTACACCTTC,CASSPDRGPYGYTF
NA,TRBJ2-1,TRBV5-6,NA,TGTGCCAGCAGCTTGGCTTGGCTGGAAAATGAGCAGTTCTTC,CASSLAWLENEQFF
NA,TRBJ2-7,TRBV7-9,NA,TGTGCCAGCAGCTTGTATGGAGTCGTCGAGCAGTACTTC,CASSLYGVVEQYF
NA,TRBJ2-5,TRBV7-9,TRBD1,TGTGCCAGCAGCTTAGGGGGACAGGCAAGACTCCAAGAGACCCAGTACTTC,CASSLGGQARLQETQYF
NA,TRBJ1-2,TRBV6-6,NA,TGTGCCAGCAGTCCCTCAATCCCACCGAGCTACACCTTC,CASSPSIPPSYTF
NA,TRBJ2-7,TRBV7-2,TRBD1,TGTGCCAGCAGCTCCGCTGGGGACAGCTATTCCTACGAGCAGTACTTC,CASSSAGDSYSYEQYF
NA,TRBJ2-2,TRBV30,TRBD2,TGTGCCTGGACAGCGGGAGCGGGCACCGGGGAGCTGTTTTTT,CAWTAGAGTGELFF
NA,TRBJ2-7,TRBV19,NA,TGTGCCAGTAAACGGGAAGGAGAATACGAGCAGTACTTC,CASKREGEYEQYF
NA,TRBJ2-2,TRBV5-6,NA,TGTGCCAGCAGCTTGCTTGCGGTAGAGAACACCGGGGAGCTGTTTTTT,CASSLLAVENTGELFF
NA,TRBJ2-1,TRBV5-4,TRBD1,TGTGCCAGCAGCTCGCCGCCGGGACAGGGTATGTATGAGCAGTTCTTC,CASSSPPGQGMYEQFF
NA,TRBJ2-5,TRBV10-3,NA,TGTGCCATCAGTGATACAGGGAGGGAGGAGACCCAGTACTTC,CAISDTGREETQYF
many,TRBJ2-7,TRBV30,TRBD2,TGTGCCTGGAGCTTTAATGCAGCGGGATATGCGTACGAGCAGTACTTC,CAWSFNAAGYAYEQYF
few,TRBJ2-2,TRBV7-9,NA,TGTGCCAGCAGCCCCATCCTTGCCAGCTTGAACACCGGGGAGCTGTTTTTT,CASSPILASLNTGELFF
once,TRBJ2-7,TRBV2,TRBD2,TGTGCCAGCAGTGTGCAGCGGGGGGGGTACTACGAGCAGTACTTC,CASSVQRGGYYEQYF
NA,TRBJ2-1,TRBV11-2,NA,TGTGCCAGCAGCCTCCGTGGGACCTATGAGCAGTTCTTC,CASSLRGTYEQFF
once,TRBJ2-7,TRBV29-1,NA,TGCAGCGTTAGGGGAACCTCCTACGAGCAGTACTTC,CSVRGTSYEQYF
NA,TRBJ2-1,TRBV7-3,TRBD1,TGTGCCAGCAGTTCTCAGGGGGCCGACAATGAGCAGTTCTTC,CASSSQGADNEQFF
NA,TRBJ1-4,TRBV28,NA,TGTGCCAGCAGAGCAGCAGGGGCAACTAATGAAAAACTGTTTTTT,CASRAAGATNEKLFF